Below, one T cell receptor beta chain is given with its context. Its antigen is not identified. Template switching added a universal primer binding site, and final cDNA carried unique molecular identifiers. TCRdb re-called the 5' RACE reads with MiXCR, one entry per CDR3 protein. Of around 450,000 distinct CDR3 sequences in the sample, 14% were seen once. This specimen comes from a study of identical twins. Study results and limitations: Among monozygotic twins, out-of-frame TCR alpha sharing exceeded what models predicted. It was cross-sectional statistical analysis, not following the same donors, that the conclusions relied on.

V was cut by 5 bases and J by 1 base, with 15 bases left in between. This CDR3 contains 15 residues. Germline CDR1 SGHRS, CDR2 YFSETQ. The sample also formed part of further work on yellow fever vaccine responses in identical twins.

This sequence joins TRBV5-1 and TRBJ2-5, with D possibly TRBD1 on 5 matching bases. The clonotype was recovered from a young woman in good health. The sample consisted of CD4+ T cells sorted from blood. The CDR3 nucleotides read TGCGCCAGCAGGTACCAGGGCCTTAGCCAAGAGACCCAGTACTTC. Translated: CASRYQGLSQETQYF.